The subject of this entry is one TCR beta chain. Its matching antigen is unknown. These data belong to a study of vaccination effects on CD4 cells after COVID-19. Whole-study context: Two-dose vaccination with either BNT162b2 or mRNA-1273 was given to the participants.

Generated by immunoSEQ multiplex PCR, the TCRdb table keeps only in-frame clones and is missing some. The table lists over 60,000 clones, around 69% of them singletons. Sequencing was preceded by expansion of antigen-specific CD4+ T cells with viral peptide pools in the ViraFEST assay. Cells that had been cultured for 10 days were the source of isolated CD4+ T cells. Nobody among the vaccine recipients had prior SARS-CoV-2 infection (nucleocapsid antibodies were negative). Germline V gene data show CDR1 as SQVTM and CDR2 as ANQGSEA. The CDR3 has 13 amino acids. V dropped 7 bases and J dropped 5; count of bases not matched to a gene: 7.

The sequenced sample was CD4+ T cells from PBMCs cultured with HCoV-NL63 spike peptides, obtained before COVID-19 vaccination. The gene calls are TRBV29-1 and TRBJ2-3; 9 nucleotides line up with TRBD1. The clonotype originates from a human donor who received a COVID-19 vaccine. CDR3 loop: CSADRGRGDTQYF. Written as DNA, the CDR3 is TGCAGCGCTGACAGGGGGAGAGGAGATACGCAGTATTTT.